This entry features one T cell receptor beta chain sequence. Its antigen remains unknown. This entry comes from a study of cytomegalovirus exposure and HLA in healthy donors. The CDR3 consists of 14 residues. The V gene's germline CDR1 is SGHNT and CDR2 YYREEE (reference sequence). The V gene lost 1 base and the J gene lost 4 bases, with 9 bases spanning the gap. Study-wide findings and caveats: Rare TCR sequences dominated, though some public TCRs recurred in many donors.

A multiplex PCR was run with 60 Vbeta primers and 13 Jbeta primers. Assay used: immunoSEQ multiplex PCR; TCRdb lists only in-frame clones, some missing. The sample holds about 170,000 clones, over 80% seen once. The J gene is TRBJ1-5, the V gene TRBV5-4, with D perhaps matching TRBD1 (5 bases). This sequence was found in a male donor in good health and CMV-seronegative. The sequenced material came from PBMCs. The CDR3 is CASSLSGGNQPQHF. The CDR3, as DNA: TGTGCCAGCAGCTTGTCGGGGGGAAATCAGCCCCAGCATTTT.